The rows below give T cell receptor beta chains drawn from one sample of a study of cytomegalovirus exposure and HLA in healthy donors. Assay: immunoSEQ multiplex PCR; the TCRdb copy retains only in-frame clones and omits some. The profile covers hundreds of thousands of clones, with about 80% appearing a single time and about 0.6% taken by the ten largest. Sequencing input: PBMCs. Receptors originate from a woman aged 40 to 50 in good health and CMV-seronegative. Both conserved end residues are part of each CDR3. A D gene is named only where the DNA matches it firmly. Clone size appears in some rows only: once, few, many, or a class for an expanded clone.

j_gene | d_gene | abundance | v_gene | CDR3nt | CDR3aa
TRBJ1-1 | NA | NA | TRBV6-1 | TGTGCCAGCAACGGGAACCGAGAAGCTTTCTTT | CASNGNREAFF
TRBJ1-1 | TRBD1 | NA | TRBV6-5 | TGTGCCAGCAGGATGGACAGGGCTATCACTGAAGCTTTCTTT | CASRMDRAITEAFF
TRBJ1-2 | NA | NA | TRBV7-9 | TGTGCCAGCAGCGGGCTGGGCGGCAGGGTAGGAGCTGGCTACACCTTC | CASSGLGGRVGAGYTF
TRBJ2-1 | TRBD2 | NA | TRBV7-9 | TGTGCCAGCAGCTACCTAGCGGGGGGGCGCAATGAGCAGTTCTTC | CASSYLAGGRNEQFF
TRBJ2-7 | TRBD1 | NA | TRBV7-8 | TGTGCCAGCAGCCAAGGGGACAGTAGGGGACACGAGCAGTACTTC | CASSQGDSRGHEQYF
TRBJ1-5 | NA | NA | TRBV27 | TGTGCCAGCAGTTTACATAGCAATCAGCCCCAGCATTTT | CASSLHSNQPQHF
TRBJ1-2 | TRBD1 | once | TRBV6-6 | TGTGCCAGCAGCCGACAGGGGTACGAGGACTACACCTTC | CASSRQGYEDYTF
TRBJ1-2 | NA | NA | TRBV4-1 | TGCGCCAGCAGCCAAACCACGGGTGGTGGCTATGGCTACACCTTC | CASSQTTGGGYGYTF
TRBJ1-6 | TRBD1 | NA | TRBV2 | TGTGCCAGCGGACCAACAGGGGGAAATTCACCCCTCCACTTT | CASGPTGGNSPLHF
TRBJ2-3 | TRBD2 | NA | TRBV29-1 | TGCAGCGCCCGATCCACTAGCGGGAAAAGCACAGATACGCAGTATTTT | CSARSTSGKSTDTQYF
TRBJ2-6 | NA | NA | TRBV5-1 | TGCGCCAGCAGCTTGGGACACTCTGGGGCCAACGTCCTGACTTTC | CASSLGHSGANVLTF
TRBJ1-1 | NA | NA | TRBV4-1 | TGCGCCAGCAGCCAGAGGGACACATCGAACACTGAAGCTTTCTTT | CASSQRDTSNTEAFF
TRBJ1-1 | NA | NA | TRBV7-9 | TGTGCCAGCAGACAGGAGAACACTGAAGCTTTCTTT | CASRQENTEAFF
TRBJ1-5 | NA | NA | TRBV4-3 | TGCGCCAGCAGCCAAGATGGGCAGCTACCCCAGCATTTT | CASSQDGQLPQHF
TRBJ2-1 | TRBD2 | NA | TRBV7-8 | TGTGCCGCCGGGGGGGGTTATTCGAACAATGAGCAGTTCTTC | CAAGGGYSNNEQFF
TRBJ1-4 | NA | NA | TRBV6-5 | TGTGCCAGCAGTTCGGGACAAGCTGGCACTAATGAAAAACTGTTTTTT | CASSSGQAGTNEKLFF
TRBJ1-2 | NA | once | TRBV11-2 | TGTGCCAGCTCGGGTAGATTCTATGGCTACACCTTC | CASSGRFYGYTF
TRBJ2-2 | TRBD1 | NA | TRBV5-1 | TGCGCCAGCAGCTTCGAGACAGGGGGAAACACCGGGGAGCTGTTTTTT | CASSFETGGNTGELFF
TRBJ1-2 | TRBD1 | NA | TRBV6-5 | TGTGCCAGCAGTTACTCTAGGACAGGGGATTATGGCTACACCTTC | CASSYSRTGDYGYTF